This is a list of T cell receptor beta chains from one sample in a study of T cells in Graves' hyperthyroidism and ophthalmopathy. TCRdb recomputed calls from the multiplex PCR reads with MiXCR, one row per CDR3 protein. The sample has 250,000 to 300,000 distinct CDR3 sequences; roughly 15% are singletons. Sequenced sample: blood. The receptor set was obtained from a woman aged 40 to 50 with Graves' hyperthyroidism. CDR3s include the opening cysteine and the closing phenylalanine or tryptophan. The D gene is left open where the match is weak. Size tells how often a clone was seen (once, few, many) or the class of an expanded clone, and some rows leave it out.

v_call: TRBV25-1; clone_size: many; d_call: .; j_call: TRBJ2-3; cdr3_nt: TGTGCCAGCAGTGCTAGGGTTATCACAGATACGCAGTATTTT; cdr3_aa: CASSARVITDTQYF
v_call: TRBV29-1; clone_size: many; d_call: TRBD2; j_call: TRBJ2-7; cdr3_nt: TGCAGCGTTGCCTTAAGCGGGAGGTCCGAGCAGTACTTC; cdr3_aa: CSVALSGRSEQYF
v_call: TRBV19; clone_size: many; d_call: .; j_call: TRBJ2-2; cdr3_nt: TGTGCCAGTAGTATAATTTGGGGACAAAAAGCGAACACCGGGGAGCTGTTTTTT; cdr3_aa: CASSIIWGQKANTGELFF
v_call: TRBV6-1; clone_size: few; d_call: TRBD1; j_call: TRBJ2-7; cdr3_nt: TGTGCCAGCAGTGAAGCGCCGACAGGGGGCCACGAGCAGTACTTC; cdr3_aa: CASSEAPTGGHEQYF
v_call: TRBV10-1; clone_size: .; d_call: TRBD2; j_call: TRBJ2-7; cdr3_nt: TGCGCCAGCAGTGGACCGGGACTAGCGACCGAGCAGTACTTC; cdr3_aa: CASSGPGLATEQYF
v_call: TRBV5-5; clone_size: many; d_call: TRBD1; j_call: TRBJ1-1; cdr3_nt: TGTGCCAGCAGCTTGCGCATGGGACAGGGGACTGAAGCTTTCTTT; cdr3_aa: CASSLRMGQGTEAFF
v_call: TRBV29-1; clone_size: many; d_call: TRBD1; j_call: TRBJ1-2; cdr3_nt: TGCAGCGTTGCGACAGGGGGTTATGGCTACACCTTC; cdr3_aa: CSVATGGYGYTF
v_call: TRBV5-4; clone_size: once; d_call: TRBD2; j_call: TRBJ2-7; cdr3_nt: TGTGCCAGCAGCTCCCTAGCGGGAGTGTCCTACGAGCAGTACTTC; cdr3_aa: CASSSLAGVSYEQYF
v_call: TRBV18; clone_size: .; d_call: .; j_call: TRBJ2-3; cdr3_nt: TGTGCCAGCTCATCCCTTTGGGCAGATACGCAGTATTTT; cdr3_aa: CASSSLWADTQYF
v_call: TRBV18; clone_size: many; d_call: TRBD1; j_call: TRBJ1-1; cdr3_nt: TGTGCCAGTACAGGGGACCAGAACACTGAAGCTTTCTTT; cdr3_aa: CASTGDQNTEAFF
v_call: TRBV7-2; clone_size: .; d_call: TRBD2; j_call: TRBJ2-7; cdr3_nt: TGTGCCAGCAGCTTAGCCGGACTAGCGGGAGGAAACGAGCAGTACTTC; cdr3_aa: CASSLAGLAGGNEQYF
v_call: TRBV2; clone_size: many; d_call: .; j_call: TRBJ2-5; cdr3_nt: TGTGCCAGCAGTGTAGACTTGCAGGAGACCCAGTACTTC; cdr3_aa: CASSVDLQETQYF
v_call: TRBV11-2; clone_size: many; d_call: TRBD1; j_call: TRBJ2-5; cdr3_nt: TGTGCCAGCAGCTCGACAGGGGGGGAGACCCAGTACTTC; cdr3_aa: CASSSTGGETQYF
v_call: TRBV7-3; clone_size: many; d_call: .; j_call: TRBJ1-6; cdr3_nt: TGTGCCAGCAGCCCGGACGGGAATTCACCCCTCCACTTT; cdr3_aa: CASSPDGNSPLHF
v_call: TRBV10-3; clone_size: many; d_call: .; j_call: TRBJ2-3; cdr3_nt: TGTGCTCTCGGGACGGGAGCCACAGATACGCAGTATTTT; cdr3_aa: CALGTGATDTQYF
v_call: TRBV2; clone_size: many; d_call: .; j_call: TRBJ1-4; cdr3_nt: TGTGCCAGCAGTGAAGGTACAGGGAGTACTGAAAAACTGTTTTTT; cdr3_aa: CASSEGTGSTEKLFF
v_call: TRBV6-2/TRBV6-3; clone_size: many; d_call: .; j_call: TRBJ2-5; cdr3_nt: TGTGCCAGCAGTTACGAGGTGGGCCTTCAAGAGACCCAGTACTTC; cdr3_aa: CASSYEVGLQETQYF
v_call: TRBV7-9; clone_size: few; d_call: .; j_call: TRBJ1-1; cdr3_nt: TGTGCCAGCAGAAAATTGACAGATGAAGCTTTCTTT; cdr3_aa: CASRKLTDEAFF
v_call: TRBV11-2; clone_size: many; d_call: TRBD1; j_call: TRBJ1-1; cdr3_nt: TGTGCCAGCAGCTTAGATTCGACAGGGTGGTTCACTGAAGCTTTCTTT; cdr3_aa: CASSLDSTGWFTEAFF
v_call: TRBV7-2; clone_size: .; d_call: .; j_call: TRBJ2-1; cdr3_nt: TGTGCCAGCAGCTTAGGGCCTACCAATGAGCAGTTCTTC; cdr3_aa: CASSLGPTNEQFF
v_call: TRBV10-3; clone_size: many; d_call: .; j_call: TRBJ1-2; cdr3_nt: TGTGCCATCAGGCCCCCAGGGCGTGGCTACACCTTC; cdr3_aa: CAIRPPGRGYTF
v_call: TRBV12-3/TRBV12-4; clone_size: many; d_call: TRBD1; j_call: TRBJ1-2; cdr3_nt: TGTGCCACCGCACAGGGGGCTTCTTATGGCTACACCTTC; cdr3_aa: CATAQGASYGYTF
v_call: TRBV6-1; clone_size: many; d_call: .; j_call: TRBJ1-2; cdr3_nt: TGTGCCACCCAGGGTCTCTATGGCTACACCTTC; cdr3_aa: CATQGLYGYTF
v_call: TRBV5-4; clone_size: .; d_call: .; j_call: TRBJ1-1; cdr3_nt: TGTGCCAGCAGCCCCCGACAAAACATGAACACTGAAGCTTTCTTT; cdr3_aa: CASSPRQNMNTEAFF
v_call: TRBV20-1; clone_size: many; d_call: .; j_call: TRBJ2-3; cdr3_nt: TGCAGTGCCAACTCCCCCTCTAGCGCCTCCCACACAGATACGCAGTATTTT; cdr3_aa: CSANSPSSASHTDTQYF
v_call: TRBV27; clone_size: few; d_call: TRBD2; j_call: TRBJ2-1; cdr3_nt: TGTGCCAGCAGTTCAGTAGCGGGAGGGGGCAATGAGCAGTTCTTC; cdr3_aa: CASSSVAGGGNEQFF
v_call: TRBV7-2; clone_size: many; d_call: TRBD1; j_call: TRBJ1-2; cdr3_nt: TGTGCCAGCAGCCAAACAGGGGGCGCCGGGTATGGCTACACCTTC; cdr3_aa: CASSQTGGAGYGYTF
v_call: TRBV5-4; clone_size: .; d_call: .; j_call: TRBJ2-6; cdr3_nt: TGTGCCAGCAGCTGGGGAAACGTCCTGACTTTC; cdr3_aa: CASSWGNVLTF
v_call: TRBV28; clone_size: .; d_call: .; j_call: TRBJ2-7; cdr3_nt: TGTGCCAGCAATAAAAGGGGGGCGCGGCAGTACTTC; cdr3_aa: CASNKRGARQYF
v_call: TRBV27; clone_size: many; d_call: .; j_call: TRBJ1-1; cdr3_nt: TGTGCCAGCAGTTCGCCCCTAGGCGACACTGAAGCTTTCTTT; cdr3_aa: CASSSPLGDTEAFF
v_call: TRBV5-6; clone_size: .; d_call: .; j_call: TRBJ2-7; cdr3_nt: TGTGCCAGCAGCTTGGCGGGGATCTCCTACGAGCAGTACTTC; cdr3_aa: CASSLAGISYEQYF
v_call: TRBV24-1; clone_size: many; d_call: .; j_call: TRBJ1-2; cdr3_nt: TGTGCCACCAGTGTAGGGCAGAACTATGGCTACACCTTC; cdr3_aa: CATSVGQNYGYTF
v_call: TRBV3-1; clone_size: few; d_call: .; j_call: TRBJ2-7; cdr3_nt: TGTGCCAGCAGCCGGGGCAGGCTCCAGGGAGAGCAGTACTTC; cdr3_aa: CASSRGRLQGEQYF
v_call: TRBV29-1; clone_size: many; d_call: .; j_call: TRBJ2-3; cdr3_nt: TGCAGCGTTGCTGGGGGAACTGGGGGCGCAGATACGCAGTATTTT; cdr3_aa: CSVAGGTGGADTQYF
v_call: TRBV9; clone_size: many; d_call: .; j_call: TRBJ1-1; cdr3_nt: TGTGCCAGCAGCGTAGGGTGGGGGGCTGAAGCTTTCTTT; cdr3_aa: CASSVGWGAEAFF
v_call: TRBV28; clone_size: .; d_call: TRBD2; j_call: TRBJ2-7; cdr3_nt: TGTGCCAGCAGTTCTAGCGGGACAGTATCCTACGAGCAGTGCTTC; cdr3_aa: CASSSSGTVSYEQCF
v_call: TRBV6-1; clone_size: many; d_call: .; j_call: TRBJ2-1; cdr3_nt: TGTGCCAGCAGTCAGCCCCGGGACAAAGCCAACCGATACTACAATGAGCAGTTCTTC; cdr3_aa: CASSQPRDKANRYYNEQFF
v_call: TRBV12-3/TRBV12-4; clone_size: many; d_call: .; j_call: TRBJ2-7; cdr3_nt: TGTGCCAGCAGTTTAGCAGGTAGCCTCTACGAGCAGTACTTC; cdr3_aa: CASSLAGSLYEQYF
v_call: TRBV15; clone_size: few; d_call: .; j_call: TRBJ1-2; cdr3_nt: TGTGCCACCAGCAGGGGGGACCGCTATGGCTACACCTTC; cdr3_aa: CATSRGDRYGYTF
v_call: TRBV20-1; clone_size: many; d_call: .; j_call: TRBJ2-7; cdr3_nt: TGCAGCGCCGCCCCCCCGAGCCATAGCTACGAGCAGTACTTC; cdr3_aa: CSAAPPSHSYEQYF
v_call: TRBV13; clone_size: many; d_call: TRBD2; j_call: TRBJ2-1; cdr3_nt: TGTGCCAGCAGCTTAAGAGGGACTAGGGGCGATGAGCAGTTCTTC; cdr3_aa: CASSLRGTRGDEQFF
v_call: TRBV15; clone_size: many; d_call: TRBD2; j_call: TRBJ2-2; cdr3_nt: TGTGCCACCAGCACGATACTTTGGCGGGAGGCAACCGGGGAGCTGTTTTTT; cdr3_aa: CATSTILWREATGELFF
v_call: TRBV29-1; clone_size: many; d_call: .; j_call: TRBJ1-6; cdr3_nt: TGCAGCGTGGGGGAGGGCGTTAATTCACCCCTCCACTTT; cdr3_aa: CSVGEGVNSPLHF
v_call: TRBV15; clone_size: many; d_call: .; j_call: TRBJ1-1; cdr3_nt: TGTGCCACCAGCGCGAGACAGAACACTGAAGCTTTCTTT; cdr3_aa: CATSARQNTEAFF
v_call: TRBV15; clone_size: few; d_call: TRBD1; j_call: TRBJ2-2; cdr3_nt: TGTGCCACCAGGCGGGACAGGGCGAACACCGGGGAGCTGTTTTTT; cdr3_aa: CATRRDRANTGELFF
v_call: TRBV7-9; clone_size: many; d_call: .; j_call: TRBJ1-5; cdr3_nt: TGTGCCAGCACCCTAGGGGGAGATCAGCCCCAGCATTTT; cdr3_aa: CASTLGGDQPQHF
v_call: TRBV29-1; clone_size: many; d_call: .; j_call: TRBJ1-2; cdr3_nt: TGCAGCGTCCTAGCGGACAGCGTCTATGGCTACACCTTC; cdr3_aa: CSVLADSVYGYTF